This entry lists 13 T cell receptor gamma chains sequenced from one sample in a study of gamma delta lymphoproliferative disorders and STAT genes. TCRdb ran CATT on the multiplex PCR reads. The sample shows 2,000 to 3,000 gamma-chain clones, 12% of them seen only once. PBMCs from patients and controls supplied the genomic DNA for sequencing. Sequencing was performed on blood. The receptors come from a human donor with gamma-delta T-cell large granular lymphocyte leukemia.

In the case of this clone: This DNA's translation differs at residue 8 from TCRdb's protein, which comes from a much larger clone; a read error is likely, and the protein shown is translated from the DNA. V and J are TRGV4 and TRGJ1 or TRGJ2. No J gene was available from TCRdb, and it was assigned here by a germline match of the DNA. The J segment lost 7 bases and the V segment lost 3 bases, leaving 9 bases of the junction unmatched. Germline CDR1 is EGSTGY and CDR2 is YDSYTSSV. The CDR3 has 13 residues. The DNA of the CDR3 is TGTGCCACCTGGGATACCGATAAGTATAAGAAACTCTTT. Translation: CATWDTDKYKKLF.

In this sample, this clone turned up a few times. Compared with germline, one end of the junction differs, possibly owing to a read error. The chain employs TRGV10 and TRGJP1. TCRdb is silent on the J gene; assignment here came from matching the DNA to germline. TRGV10 is marked as an open reading frame, function uncertain. The CDR3 sequence is 9 residues long. The CDR3 loop is CATGWFKIF. CDR3 coding DNA: TGCGCCACTGGTTGGTTCAAGATATTT.

This clone was seen ten or more times. The CDR3 bases are TGTGCCACCTGGGCGTCTTATAAGAAACTCTTT. Translating it yields CATWASYKKLF. The V and J genes are TRGV4 and TRGJ1 or TRGJ2. Since TCRdb gives no J gene, matching the DNA to germline was used here to assign it. This CDR3 region has 11 residues. The germline V gene encodes CDR1 EGSTGY and CDR2 YDSYTSSV. V lost 5 bases to trimming and J lost 6 bases; unmatched junction nucleotides: 4.

As regards this clone: A read error likely explains why the TCRdb protein, taken from a much larger clone, differs from this DNA's translation at residue 9; the protein shown is translated from the DNA. The J gene is TRGJ1 or TRGJ2, the V gene TRGV11. Matching the DNA to germline supplied the J gene, which TCRdb does not give. TRGV11 is marked as an open reading frame, function uncertain. With 6 bases clipped from V and 5 bases from J, the junction kept 10 bases outside the gene matches. CDR3 length: 14 amino acids. The CDR3: CACWIGRRNYKKLF. Here the CDR3 DNA reads TGTGCCTGCTGGATTGGTCGCCGCAATTATAAGAAACTCTTT.

There are many counts of this clone. The chain couples TRGV8 to TRGJ1 or TRGJ2. The J gene comes from matching the DNA to germline here; TCRdb lacks it. CDR1 VENAVY and CDR2 YDSYNSRV come from the germline V gene. This CDR3 is 16 amino acids long. V gave up 2 bases and J gave up 7 bases; unmatched junction bases: 17. CDR3 in DNA: TGTGCCACCTGGGATAATGGACCTCCTTTTAGGTATAAGAAACTCTTT. Translation: CATWDNGPPFRYKKLF.

The chain employs TRGV2 and TRGJP2. TCRdb records no J gene; here it was assigned by comparing the DNA to germline. CDR3 length: 16 residues. The V segment lost 2 bases and the J segment 7 bases; nucleotides outside the gene matches: 13. CDR1 EGSNGY and CDR2 YDSYNSKV come from the germline V gene. The CDR3 region is CATWDEPNSYDWIKTF. CDR3 sequence (DNA): TGTGCCACCTGGGACGAACCAAATAGTTATGATTGGATCAAGACGTTT.

At least ten counts were recorded for this clone. The J gene was not called, though the V gene is TRGV10. TRGV10 is an ORF, with its function uncertain. CDR3 length: 15 amino acids. The CDR3 DNA follows: TGTGCTGCGTGGGATTATAATAGCGGACCAAGAATAAAACTCTTT. Amino acids: CAAWDYNSGPRIKLF.

This clone has ten or more counts. This sequence joins TRGV4 and TRGJ1 or TRGJ2. No J segment appears in TCRdb, so it was assigned here by matching the sequence to germline. V trimming: 5 bases; J trimming: 0 bases; junction bases outside the gene matches: 4. The V gene's germline CDR1 is EGSTGY and CDR2 YDSYTSSV. This CDR3 comprises 13 residues. Here the CDR3 DNA reads TGTGCCACCTGGGGTTCGAATTATTATAAGAAACTCTTT. This translates into CATWGSNYYKKLF.

As regards this clone: With a far larger clone one base away, a read error is the likely cause. This sample includes further DNA sequences coding for the same CDR3. The J gene has no call, while the V gene is TRGV8. The CDR3 has 14 residues. Per the germline V gene, CDR1 is VENAVY and CDR2 is YDSYNSRV. DNA of the CDR3: TGTGCCACCTGGGATGCGGGGGTTTATTATAAGAAACTTTTT. Its translation is CATWDAGVYYKKLF.

A remark on this clone: The limits of the CDR3 on the DNA are not certain, so only TCRdb's listed CDR3 is given. No J gene was named, though the V gene is TRGV10. TRGV10 is sorted into the ORF group, with uncertain function. Including both end residues, the CDR3 is 19 amino acids long. CDR3 residues: CAAWDYIIIRNSLAVEQHF.

This clone was observed many times. The sample carries other DNA sequences with the same CDR3. This chain joins TRGV4 and TRGJ1 or TRGJ2. Because TCRdb records no J gene, it was assigned here through a match of the DNA to germline. This CDR3 comprises 11 residues. Germline V CDR1 and CDR2: EGSTGY, YDSYTSSV. With V trimmed by 1 base and J by 12 bases, 6 bases remained unmatched. CDR3: CATWDGPGKLF. The CDR3 DNA is TGTGCCACCTGGGATGGCCCTGGGAAACTCTTT.

This clone is medium-sized (0.01 to 0.1%) within its sample. The gene calls are TRGV2 and TRGJP1. Here the J gene was assigned by germline matching of the DNA, as TCRdb has none. This CDR3 region has 16 residues. Germline V lookup: CDR1 EGSNGY, CDR2 YDSYNSKV. V shed 1 base and J 1 base; nucleotides not matched to a gene: 6. Here the CDR3 reads CATWDGRGTTGWFKIF. The CDR3 region has the DNA TGTGCCACCTGGGACGGAAGGGGTACCACTGGTTGGTTCAAGATATTT.

This clone occurred many times. The V gene is TRGV4, the J gene TRGJ1 or TRGJ2. The J gene, missing from TCRdb, was assigned here through DNA to germline matching. In germline, CDR1 is EGSTGY, CDR2 YDSYTSSV. The CDR3 is 13 residues long. V was clipped by 1 base and J by 7 bases; unmatched bases: 7. CDR3 bases: TGTGCCACCTGGGATGGAAGTGAATATAAGAAACTCTTT. Protein: CATWDGSEYKKLF.